The clone carrying this T cell receptor (beta chain) was seen many times. What it recognizes is unknown. Semi-nested PCR with Nested Universal Primer A followed constant-region reverse priming of full-length variable regions. TCRdb processed the 5' RACE reads anew with MiXCR; each CDR3 protein has one entry. Here the sample spans 30,000 to 35,000 distinct CDR3 sequences, 27% being singletons. Per germline, CDR1 DFQATT and CDR2 SNEGSKA (reference sequence). The CDR3 contains 15 residues. V lost 3 bases to trimming and J lost 2 bases; unmatched junction nucleotides: 7. General study findings and limits: Tumor Tregs overlapped most with tumor, then blood, naive CD4+ cells. Tumor memory CD4+ T cell TCR gene usage clustered with blood and lymph node memory CD4+ cells and lymph node naive CD4+ cells. Larger-cohort validation covered only one TCR beta V-J rearrangement.

The sorted Tregs were CD4+CD25+CD127-/low cells. The sample consisted of tumor-infiltrating Tregs sorted from the breast tumor. V gene TRBV20-1 combines with J gene TRBJ2-1; 7 bases fit TRBD2. This sequence was found in a female donor with breast cancer. The CDR3 DNA is TGCAGTGCTAGCACGGCGGGAGACACCTACAATGAGCAGTTCTTC. Encoded protein: CSASTAGDTYNEQFF.